This TCR beta chain was profiled in a study of T cells after yellow fever vaccination. Notes on the study in general: After the booster, approximately 96% of CD4 and around nine tenths of CD8 primary-response clones were re-detected.

This clonotype was counted a few times. As yet, its antigen is unknown. It was through 5'RACE template switching that TCR cDNA was made, with a universal primer site and UMIs added. Each CDR3 protein gets one entry after TCRdb re-called the 5' RACE reads with MiXCR. There are a few hundred thousand distinct CDR3 sequences in the sample; 11% occur only once, and less than 20% lies in the top ten. V was clipped by 7 bases and J by 4 bases, with 14 bases between them. The CDR3 is 13 amino acids. Germline V gene lookup returns CDR1 WSHSY and CDR2 SAAADI. The material was PBMCs, obtained on the day of the first yellow fever vaccination. The chain is built from TRBV10-2 and TRBJ2-7, with no clear D. This sequence originates from a man between 18 and 29 years old who received the YFV17D yellow fever vaccine. CDR3 sequence reads: CASTWNVAYEQYF. Written as DNA, the CDR3 is TGCGCCAGCACGTGGAACGTCGCTTACGAGCAGTACTTC.